This TCR beta chain was captured by sequencing in a study of blood T cell repertoires in COVID-19. Using immunoSEQ multiplex PCR, the repertoire was profiled, and TCRdb retains in-frame clones only, with some absent. The sample carries about 300,000 clones, 85% to 90% recorded once. All enrollees were roughly 18 to 89 years old and from fewer than 25 US areas. The length of the CDR3 is 12 residues. Germline V gene data show CDR1 as KGHDR and CDR2 as SFDVKD. Trimming removed 3 bases from V and 8 bases from J, with 9 bases in between. The clonotype originates from a woman in her late teens or twenties who had recovered from COVID-19. The material sequenced was PBMCs or T cells enriched from blood (not recorded which). This rearrangement joins TRBV24-1 to TRBJ1-2; D ambiguous. CDR3 sequence (DNA): TGTGCCACCAGTGATAGTCTCGAGGGCTACACCTTC. Translated, it gives CATSDSLEGYTF.